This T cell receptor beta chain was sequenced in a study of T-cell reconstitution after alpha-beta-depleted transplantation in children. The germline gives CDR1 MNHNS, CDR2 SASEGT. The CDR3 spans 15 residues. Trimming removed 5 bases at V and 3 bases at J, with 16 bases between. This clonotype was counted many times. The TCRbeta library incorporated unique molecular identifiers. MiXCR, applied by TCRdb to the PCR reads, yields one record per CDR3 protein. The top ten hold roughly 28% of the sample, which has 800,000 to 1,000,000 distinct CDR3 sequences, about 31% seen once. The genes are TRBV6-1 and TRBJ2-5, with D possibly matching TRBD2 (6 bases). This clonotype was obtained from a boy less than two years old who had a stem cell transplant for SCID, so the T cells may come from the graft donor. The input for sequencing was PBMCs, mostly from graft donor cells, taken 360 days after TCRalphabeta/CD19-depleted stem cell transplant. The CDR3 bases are TGTGCCAGCAGTAGAGTTCGGGGGAGCGAAGAGACCCAGTACTTC. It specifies CASSRVRGSEETQYF.